This is a list of T cell receptor beta chains from one sample in a study of cytomegalovirus exposure and HLA in healthy donors. Only in-frame clones appear in the TCRdb table, and some are missing; sequencing was by immunoSEQ multiplex PCR. The data contain more than 85,000 clones, roughly 76% of them singletons. Sequencing input: PBMCs. The source of these receptors is a man aged 35 to 55 in good health and CMV-seronegative. The conserved cysteine and the conserved F or W are not part of the CDR3 here.

TRBV4-3	ASSQEMFLALSTDTQY
TRBV7-8	ASSFGRRNEKLF
TRBV6-5	ASSYSTRGRAPLH
TRBV7-7	ASSPTGGWGETQY
TRBV6-6	ASSYSGSQETQY
TRBV6-1	ASSASGGKKNIQY
TRBV6-1	ASRPQGGRYT
TRBV27	ASKSSGTGNEKLF
TRBV5-1	ASSLGHRGTDTQY
TRBV28	ASSWTVNYGYT
TRBV4-1	ASSQDGGTGNSNTGELF
TRBV7-9	ASSFSGKGYNEQF
TRBV14	ASSPTLAARSSYEQY
TRBV7-9	ASRETGGNTEAF
TRBV7-9	ASSFGTGELHGYT
TRBV7-9	SSQNPEGRRGYGYT
TRBV7-9	ASRGTDTQY
TRBV7-8	ASSWGDRDVSGYT
TRBV10-3	AISESGGQSNSYEQY
TRBV6-5	ASSNNRALPLH
TRBV28	ASSSSFPGVGEKLF
TRBV28	ASREARQGGNYGYT
TRBV9	ASSVHVNRASYNEQF
TRBV6-6	ASRPTGGPKENEQF
TRBV7-3	ASRNSGTGNSPLH
TRBV19	ASSIPQSLGYGYT
TRBV7-9	SSSLRYNEQY
TRBV5-1	ASSLVVGVDTEAF
TRBV29-1	SVDRGGMNTEAF
TRBV28	ASSLSGVLRDEQY
TRBV7-8	ASSLYRNYGYT
TRBV6-4	ASSDEGTGGTTGELF
TRBV27	ASSPTGGDTQY
TRBV19	ASRIQGGETQY
TRBV27	ASSPRDSGGGRYTQY
TRBV4-3	ASSQRSFRDSAYEQY
TRBV6-1	ASSETRYSNQPQH
TRBV5-8	ASSLGGQGADTQY
TRBV6-6	ASSLPGQSYEQY
TRBV28	ASSPAYEQY
TRBV30	AWSRLYDSPLH
TRBV29-1	SVDRTNTEAF
TRBV5-6	ASSLKGKGSNQPQH
TRBV2	ASSTDSRSTDTQY
TRBV11-2	ASSLAGGTYNEQF
TRBV7-9	SSSAGGNTEAF